What follows are 27 T cell receptor beta chains derived from one specimen sequenced in a study of T cell clonality in common variable immunodeficiency. Findings of the study overall: Fewer deletions and N-nucleotide insertions were reportedly seen in common variable immunodeficiency TCR beta sequences.

Their cognate antigens are unknown. TCRdb's table, derived via immunoSEQ multiplex PCR, lists solely in-frame clones and lacks some. The sample was found to contain roughly 23,000 clones, and every one recurs. Material: peripheral blood mononuclear cells. The source of these receptors is a human donor with common variable immunodeficiency.

This clone was seen a handful of times. Read coverage stops 3 residues before the CDR3 terminus; the germline J gene supplies the remainder. V usage is TRBV14 and J usage is TRBJ2-7, with D possibly TRBD1 on 5 matching bases. The V end was cut by 4 bases, the J end by 6 bases, with 13 bases between. This CDR3 region has 13 residues. The germline gives CDR1 SGHDN, CDR2 FVKESK. CDR3 sequence: CASSRRQTAEQYF. The DNA read from the CDR3 is TGTGCCAGCAGCCGAAGACAGACAGCCGAG. Complete variable domain (other parts from reference TRBV14 and TRBJ2-7): EAGVTQFPSHSVIEKGQTVTLRCDPISGHDNLYWYRRVMGKEIKFLLHFVKESKQDESGMPNNRFLAERTGGTYSTLKVQPAELEDSGVYFCASSRRQTAEQYFGPGTRLTVT.

On this clone: Sequencing ends 3 residues short of the CDR3 end; the germline J gene provides the rest. The chain uses TRBV5-1 and TRBJ2-7, with TRBD1 as a possible D gene (6 bases). Trimming took off 4 bases at V and 6 bases at J, with 11 bases between the two ends. The germline gives CDR1 SGHRS, CDR2 YFSETQ. This CDR3 is built from 12 residues. The sequenced part of the CDR3 DNA is TGCGCCAGCAGCCTTACAGGGACCGAG. Its translation is CASSLTGTE. The whole CDR3 reads CASSLTGTEQYF.

This clone was counted at least ten times. The read terminates 3 residues ahead of where the CDR3 ends, so the germline J gene completes it. V is TRBV6-2 or TRBV6-3 and J is TRBJ2-1; 8 bases are shared with TRBD1. V trimming: 7 bases; J trimming: 9 bases; junction bases outside the gene matches: 8. This CDR3 has 13 amino acids. The V gene's germline CDR1 is MNHEY and CDR2 SVGEGT. This CDR3 is CASNRGQAGEQFF. The CDR3 DNA, read in part, is TGTGCCAGCAATCGGGGACAGGCAGGTGAG.

This clone was observed many times. The CDR3 bases that were read are TGTGCCAGCAGCACCGCAGGGGGCGCTTTCTATGGC. It codes for CASSTAGGAFYG. The CDR3 in full is CASSTAGGAFYGYTF. The chain employs TRBV7-2 and TRBJ1-2, with TRBD1 identical over 8 bases. The read terminates 3 residues before the CDR3 end, so the remaining end is supplied by the germline J gene. The CDR3 sequence is 15 residues long. Germline trimming cut 5 bases from V and 4 bases from J; bases unmatched to any gene: 9. The germline V gene encodes CDR1 SGHTA and CDR2 FQGNSA.

The table lists this clone with many counts. The read falls 3 residues short of the CDR3 end, and the missing part is taken from the germline J gene. The chain employs TRBV14 and TRBJ1-5; D is unresolved. Trimming stripped 1 base from V and 7 bases from J, with 8 bases between. The CDR3 spans 13 residues. Germline V gene data show CDR1 as SGHDN and CDR2 as FVKESK. CDR3 DNA, as far as it was read: TGTGCCAGCAGCCAAGGTGTAAGCCAGCCC. It yields the protein CASSQGVSQP. The entire CDR3 sequence reads CASSQGVSQPQHF.

In its sample, this clone was seen a few times. Sequencing ends 3 residues short of the CDR3 end; the germline J gene provides the rest. The rearrangement joins TRBV2 to TRBJ1-1; 11 bases agree with TRBD1. CDR1 is SNHLY and CDR2 is FYNNEI in the germline V gene. CDR3 length equals 14 residues. Trimming took 8 bases from V and 4 from J; bases not matched to a gene: 6. Here the CDR3 reads CASGGQGATTEAFF. The CDR3 bases that were read are TGTGCCAGCGGCGGACAGGGGGCGACCACTGAA.

This clone was seen many times. The CDR3 extends 3 residues past the end of the read, so its final part is completed from the germline J gene. This chain links TRBV5-6 with TRBJ2-7; the D gene is possibly TRBD1 (5 bases). V was trimmed by 0 bases and J by 1 base, leaving 11 bases between them. The germline gives CDR1 SGHDT, CDR2 YYEEEE. The CDR3 length is 15 residues. Partial CDR3 DNA: TGTGCCAGCAGCTTGGAGGGCAGGGTGTCCTACGAG. Its protein is CASSLEGRVSYE. The CDR3, in full, reads CASSLEGRVSYEQYF.

This clone has more than one count but fewer than ten. The read ends 3 residues shy of where the CDR3 ends; the end is completed using the germline J gene. The chain carries TRBV19 and TRBJ1-3; 7 positions agree with TRBD1. Losses at the gene ends were 5 bases for V and 0 bases for J; bases not matched to a gene: 7. Germline V gene sequence: CDR1 LNHDA, CDR2 SQIVND (reference sequence). The CDR3 covers 16 residues. Partial CDR3 DNA: TGTGCCAGTAGTTCGGGACAGTTCTTCTCTGGAAACACC. Amino acids: CASSSGQFFSGNT. Given in full, the CDR3 is CASSSGQFFSGNTIYF.

In its sample, this clone ranks as medium-sized. The CDR3 extends 3 residues past the end of the read, so its final part is completed from the germline J gene. The chain is built from TRBV4-2 and TRBJ2-4; 12 bases fit TRBD1. Germline V gives CDR1 LGHNA, CDR2 YNFKEQ. The CDR3 has 21 amino acids. The J segment lost 3 bases and the V segment lost 4 bases, leaving 19 bases of the junction unmatched. The CDR3 sequence: CASSPEIGTGGRKIDKNIQYF. Partial CDR3 DNA: TGTGCCAGCAGCCCAGAGATCGGGACAGGGGGCCGTAAGATAGACAAAAACATT.

This clone was recorded a few times. The read ends 3 residues before the CDR3 terminus; that terminus is restored from the germline J gene. The V gene is TRBV19, the J gene TRBJ1-6; D is possibly TRBD1 (6 bases). The V end lost 10 bases, the J end lost 11 bases, and 21 bases lay between the germline ends. Germline CDR1 LNHDA, CDR2 SQIVND (reference sequence). This CDR3 is built from 14 residues. CDR3 DNA (partial): TGTGCCACTACCACCGGGACACAGGGTACACCC. This encodes CATTTGTQGTP. The entire CDR3 protein reads CATTTGTQGTPLHF.

This clone was observed many times. The CDR3 DNA, read in part, is TGTGCCAGCAGCCACGACTCCGAG. It translates to CASSHDSE. The full CDR3 protein reads CASSHDSEQYF. This chain links TRBV13 with TRBJ2-7; no firm D call. Sequencing ends 3 residues short of the CDR3 end; the germline J gene provides the rest. CDR1 is PRHDT and CDR2 is FYEKMQ in the germline V gene (reference sequence). V lost 5 bases and J 6 bases, leaving 8 bases between the germline ends. The CDR3 covers 11 residues.

This clone was seen a handful of times. The sequenced fragment ends 3 residues before the CDR3 boundary, so the rest is inferred from the germline J gene. The chain couples TRBV18 to TRBJ1-2; 8 nucleotides align to TRBD1. The CDR3 length is 14 residues. Germline CDR1 reads KGHSH; CDR2 reads LQKENI. The CDR3 DNA, read in part, is TGTGCCAGCTCACCCGGACAGGGAAGACAAGGC. It yields the protein CASSPGQGRQG. The whole CDR3 region reads CASSPGQGRQGYTF.

Remarks on this clone: The read comes to an end 3 residues before the CDR3 does, leaving the germline J gene to fill in the end. V usage is TRBV19 and J usage is TRBJ2-3; D gene uncertain. This CDR3 is built from 15 residues. CDR1 is LNHDA, CDR2 SQIVND, per germline (reference sequence). The V end lost 3 bases, the J end lost 0 bases, and 10 bases lay between the germline ends. The covered CDR3 bases are TGTGCCAGTAGTATCTCCAGAGTTAGCACAGATACG. Protein product: CASSISRVSTDT. The CDR3 as a whole reads CASSISRVSTDTQYF.

This clone was seen a few times. Sequencing ends 3 residues short of the CDR3 end; the germline J gene provides the rest. The rearrangement joins TRBV18 to TRBJ2-5; 11 nucleotides align to TRBD2. Germline values: CDR1 KGHSH, CDR2 LQKENI. With 2 bases clipped from V and 4 bases from J, the junction kept 9 bases outside the gene matches. The CDR3 runs to 17 residues. CDR3 bases read: TGTGCCAGCTCACCATTAATTACTAGCGGGAGTGGAGAGACC. Protein product: CASSPLITSGSGET. In full, the CDR3 is CASSPLITSGSGETQYF.

This clone was counted a few times. The sequence runs out 3 residues before the end of the CDR3; the remainder is reconstructed from the germline J gene. The genes are TRBV10-1 and TRBJ2-7, with a possible D match to TRBD1 (5 bases). The CDR3 loop spans 15 amino acids. Germline assignment: CDR1 WNHNN and CDR2 SYGVQD (reference sequence). Trimming removed 6 bases from V and 2 bases from J, with 17 bases in between. The part of the CDR3 DNA that was read is TGCGCCAGCAGCGCGACCTCGGACATGCCCTACGAG. It yields the protein CASSATSDMPYE. The entire CDR3 is CASSATSDMPYEQYF.

The sample holds a few counts of this clone. The read ends 3 residues shy of where the CDR3 ends; the end is completed using the germline J gene. The V call is TRBV19, the J call TRBJ1-1; TRBD1 aligns across 8 bases. This CDR3 contains 13 residues. Germline V gene data show CDR1 as LNHDA and CDR2 as SQIVND (reference sequence). Trimming took 4 bases from V and 3 from J; bases not matched to a gene: 1. CDR3 protein: CASSKQGDTEAFF. The part of the CDR3 DNA that was read is TGTGCCAGTAGTAAACAGGGGGACACTGAA.

This clone came up many times. Sequencing ends 3 residues short of the CDR3 end; the germline J gene provides the rest. V and J are TRBV10-1 and TRBJ2-3; 9 bases are shared with TRBD2. The CDR3 is 15 residues long. Germline assignment: CDR1 WNHNN and CDR2 SYGVQD (reference sequence). The trim removed 4 bases at V and 2 bases at J, leaving 4 bases unmatched. CDR3 in amino acids: CASSGASGNTDTQYF. The part of the CDR3 DNA that was read is TGCGCCAGCAGTGGGGCTAGCGGGAACACAGATACG.

This clone occurred a few times. The sequence runs out 3 residues before the end of the CDR3; the remainder is reconstructed from the germline J gene. V gene TRBV30 combines with J gene TRBJ1-3, with TRBD1 matching over 10 bases. In germline, CDR1 is GTSNPN, CDR2 SVGIG (reference sequence). The CDR3 extends over 16 amino acids. V trimming: 3 bases; J trimming: 0 bases; junction bases outside the gene matches: 5. CDR3 amino acids: CAWSRRDRGSGNTIYF. Incomplete CDR3 DNA: TGTGCCTGGAGCCGCCGGGACAGGGGCTCTGGAAACACC.

On this clone itself: The read comes to an end 3 residues before the CDR3 does, leaving the germline J gene to fill in the end. The chain employs TRBV2 and TRBJ2-3, with TRBD2 matching 8 bases. The V and J ends lost 3 bases and 3 bases, in that order; junction bases with no gene match: 8. The CDR3 covers 16 residues. Germline values: CDR1 SNHLY, CDR2 FYNNEI. The sequenced CDR3 bases are TGTGCCAGCAGTGAGTTGGGCGGGGGGCTGACAGATACG. This gives the protein CASSELGGGLTDT. From start to end, the CDR3 is CASSELGGGLTDTQYF.

To note about this clone: With the read ending 3 residues before the CDR3 end, the germline J gene is used to fill in that end. The rearrangement links TRBV2 to TRBJ2-2; TRBD1 aligns across 9 bases. The CDR3 length is 15 residues. Germline CDR1 SNHLY, CDR2 FYNNEI. With 5 bases clipped from V and 1 base from J, the junction kept 2 bases outside the gene matches. Here the CDR3 reads CASSRQGVNTGELFF. The CDR3 DNA, read in part, is TGTGCCAGCAGTCGACAGGGGGTGAACACCGGGGAG.

This clone was observed many times. The observed sequence ends 3 residues before the CDR3 terminus, with the missing tail filled in from the germline J gene. The J gene is TRBJ2-2, the V gene TRBV18, with D perhaps matching TRBD2 (5 bases). Germline CDR1 is KGHSH and CDR2 is LQKENI. The V and J ends lost 4 bases and 5 bases respectively, with 14 bases between them. There are 15 residues in the CDR3. The CDR3 loop reads CASSQRTSRTGELFF. The CDR3 DNA, read in part, is TGTGCCAGCTCACAACGGACTTCCCGGACCGGGGAG.

At least ten counts were recorded for this clone. The read ends 3 residues shy of where the CDR3 ends; the end is completed using the germline J gene. The V gene is TRBV5-1, the J gene TRBJ2-2, with D tentatively TRBD2 (6 bases). Per the germline V gene, CDR1 is SGHRS and CDR2 is YFSETQ. Trimming removed 2 bases from V and 5 bases from J, with 7 bases in between. This CDR3 comprises 13 residues. CDR3 region: CASSFRGTGELFF. CDR3 DNA, as far as it was read: TGCGCCAGCAGCTTCCGGGGGACCGGGGAG.

Concerning this clone itself: Coverage ceases 3 residues before the CDR3 finishes, and the germline J gene fills in the end. The genes are TRBV30 and TRBJ1-6, with a tentative D call TRBD1 (5 bases). The CDR3 has 16 residues. V was pared by 2 bases and J by 5 bases, with 16 bases between. Germline assignment: CDR1 GTSNPN and CDR2 SVGIG (reference sequence). The CDR3 DNA, read in part, is TGTGCCTGGAGTCCCCCCGGGGGACGGAATAATTCACCC. Protein sequence: CAWSPPGGRNNSP. The entire CDR3 reads CAWSPPGGRNNSPLHF.

There are many counts of this clone. The sequenced CDR3 bases are TGTGCCAGCTCACTCTCTACAGGGAATAGCAATCAGCCC. It specifies CASSLSTGNSNQP. The whole CDR3 sequence is CASSLSTGNSNQPQHF. The J gene is TRBJ1-5, the V gene TRBV18, with D maybe TRBD1 (6 bases). The read terminates 3 residues ahead of where the CDR3 ends, so the germline J gene completes it. V shed 4 bases and J shed 0 bases, with 13 bases lying between them. Germline V gene data show CDR1 as KGHSH and CDR2 as LQKENI. This CDR3 has 16 residues.

This clone was observed many times. The CDR3 end is not reached by the read, which stops 3 residues before it; the germline J gene fills it in. The gene calls are TRBV19 and TRBJ2-3; TRBD1 is a possible D gene (6 bases). Trimming shortened V by 6 bases and J by 3 bases, and 22 bases separated the two germline ends. The CDR3 runs to 17 residues. Germline V gene lookup returns CDR1 LNHDA and CDR2 SQIVND (reference sequence). The sequenced part of the CDR3 DNA is TGTGCCAGTAGCCTGCAGGGGCCACAGATAGCTACAGATACG. Its translation is CASSLQGPQIATDT. The whole CDR3 is CASSLQGPQIATDTQYF. The full variable domain, in which reference TRBV19 and TRBJ2-3 provide the parts outside the CDR3, is DGGITQSPKYLFRKEGQNVTLSCEQNLNHDAMYWYRQDPGQGLRLIYYSQIVNDFQKGDIAEGYSVSREKKESFPLTVTSAQKNPTAFYLCASSLQGPQIATDTQYFGPGTRLTVL.

In its sample, this clone was seen a few times. The CDR3 reads CASSEIAAYEQYF. CDR3 DNA (partial): TGTGCCAGCAGTGAAATAGCCGCCTACGAG. This sequence joins TRBV6-1 and TRBJ2-7; D is ambiguous. The sequenced fragment ends 3 residues before the CDR3 boundary, so the rest is inferred from the germline J gene. CDR1 is MNHNS, CDR2 SASEGT, per germline. The V end was cut by 2 bases, the J end by 2 bases, with 7 bases between. This CDR3 comprises 13 residues.

In this sample, this clone turned up a few times. The missing CDR3 end, 3 residues past where the read stops, is filled in from the germline J gene. The chain combines TRBV7-8 with TRBJ2-5; tentative D call: TRBD2 (7 bases). The CDR3 runs 14 residues. Germline assignment: CDR1 SGHVS and CDR2 FQNEAQ. Trimming took 5 bases from V and 5 from J, leaving 15 bases between them. The sequenced CDR3 bases are TGTGCCAGCAGCCCCACCGGGGGGCGGGAGACC. This codes for CASSPTGGRET. The entire CDR3 sequence reads CASSPTGGRETQYF.